This TCR beta chain appears in the sequencing data of a study of naive and memory T cell subsets. This clonotype occurred many times. CDR1 SGHRS and CDR2 YFSETQ come from the germline V gene. This CDR3 is built from 14 residues. The V end lost 4 bases, the J end lost 4 bases, and 11 bases lay between the germline ends. Two oligonucleotides, mixed equimolar, formed the beta constant-region primer covering TRBC1 and TRBC2. Four rounds of PCR amplified the ligated cDNA using nested alpha and beta constant-region primers plus SP2. TCRdb fed the UMI-ligation and nested PCR reads into MiXCR, producing one record per CDR3 protein. The data show 20,000 to 25,000 distinct CDR3 sequences, more than 7% seen once.

This chain links TRBV5-1 with TRBJ1-4; D gene uncertain. The specimen sequenced was central memory CD8+ T cells from blood. The clonotype was recovered from a human donor in good health. The CDR3 sequence: CASSILTFNEKLFF. The CDR3 coding sequence is TGCGCCAGCAGCATTTTGACTTTTAATGAAAAACTGTTTTTT.